Following are 20 T cell receptor beta chains from one sample sequenced in a study of Graves' ophthalmopathy and Graves' hyperthyroidism. Amplification targeted the TCR beta CDR3 regions, with RNA transcripts as the source material. RT-PCR was first run with HTBI primers, then multiplex PCR in a second round. A single record per CDR3 protein comes from TCRdb applying MiXCR to the multiplex PCR reads. Of 200,000 to 300,000 distinct CDR3 sequences in the sample, 45% to 55% were seen once. Input material: peripheral blood. These receptors originate from an adult man with Graves' ophthalmopathy.

V and J are TRBV7-9 and TRBJ2-7, with 11 bases matching TRBD2. Germline trimming cut 5 bases from V and 6 bases from J; bases unmatched to any gene: 3. The CDR3 runs to 13 residues. Per germline, CDR1 SEHNR and CDR2 FQNEAQ (reference sequence). The CDR3 bases are TGTGCCAGCAGCGTAGGACTAGCGGGCGAGCAGTACTTC. Its protein product is CASSVGLAGEQYF.

On this clonotype itself: The conserved closing phenylalanine or tryptophan is absent in this CDR3, likely reflecting a read error. The chain employs TRBV10-3 and TRBJ2-7, with TRBD2 matching 7 bases. From germline, CDR1 is ENHRY and CDR2 SYGVKD. The V and J ends lost 8 bases and 6 bases, in that order; junction bases with no gene match: 19. The CDR3 totals 16 residues. Here the CDR3 DNA reads TGTGCCATCGGGGCCACCCCGAGCGGGGACGGAGGCGAGCAGTACCTC. This gives the protein CAIGATPSGDGGEQYL.

The gene calls are TRBV2 and TRBJ1-3; 10 bases map to TRBD1. The ends lost 6 bases at V and 4 bases at J; junction bases unmatched: 12. The CDR3 consists of 17 residues. Germline lookup yields CDR1 SNHLY and CDR2 FYNNEI. In DNA form, the CDR3 reads TGTGCCAGCAGCACCCTGGCGGGGACAGGGGACGGAAACACCATATATTTT. Its protein is CASSTLAGTGDGNTIYF. The whole variable domain, filled in from reference TRBV2 and TRBJ1-3, reads EPEVTQTPSHQVTQMGQEVILRCVPISNHLYFYWYRQILGQKVEFLVSFYNNEISEKSEIFDDQFSVERPDGSNFTLKIRSTKLEDSAMYFCASSTLAGTGDGNTIYFGEGSWLTVV.

This clonotype was seen once. This chain uses TRBV10-3 with TRBJ1-2; D ambiguous. This CDR3 region has 15 residues. V shed 10 bases and J shed 7 bases, with 25 bases lying between them. CDR1 and CDR2 (germline): ENHRY, SYGVKD. This CDR3 reads CASRLIGPRAAGYTF. The CDR3 region has the DNA TGTGCCAGCAGATTAATCGGACCGAGGGCGGCTGGCTACACCTTC.

The chain combines TRBV2 with TRBJ2-5, with 9 bases fitting TRBD2. The J call may be faulty, since TRBJ2-1 better matches the DNA end. In germline, CDR1 is SNHLY, CDR2 FYNNEI. The CDR3 has 14 amino acids. CDR3 bases: TGTGCCAGCATTGTAGCGGGGGCTGGTAATGAGCAGTTCTTC. Protein sequence: CASIVAGAGNEQFF.

The chain joins TRBV9 to TRBJ1-2; no definite D call. The germline CDR1 and CDR2 sequences are SGDLS and YYNGEE. V was pared by 4 bases and J by 3 bases, with 16 bases between. CDR3 size: 15 residues. CDR3 in DNA: TGTGCCAGCAGCCACTCAAGGGCGAGCGACTATGGCTACACCTTC. It codes for CASSHSRASDYGYTF.

This clonotype was seen a few times. This chain joins TRBV9 and TRBJ1-3, with TRBD1 matching 9 bases. The germline V gene has CDR1 SGDLS and CDR2 YYNGEE. CDR3 length: 14 residues. Trimming removed 4 bases from V and 9 bases from J; junction bases left unmatched: 8. This chain's CDR3 is CASSFKQGAATIYF. Here the CDR3 DNA reads TGTGCCAGCAGCTTTAAACAGGGGGCGGCCACCATATATTTT.

In regard to this clonotype: The junction departs from germline at one end; a sequencing error may be responsible. The CDR3 DNA follows: TGTGCCAGCAGTGAATTGGGGGGTGGCAATCAGCCCCAGCATTTT. Translation gives CASSELGGGNQPQHF. The chain couples TRBV10-3 to TRBJ1-5, with D possibly matching TRBD1 (5 bases). Germline CDR1 is ENHRY and CDR2 is SYGVKD. The CDR3 consists of 15 residues.

The chain recombines TRBV2 with TRBJ1-2, with D maybe TRBD1 (5 bases). The CDR3 is made up of 16 amino acids. V was clipped by 1 base and J by 6 bases, with 18 bases between them. CDR1 is SNHLY, CDR2 FYNNEI, per germline. The CDR3 region has the DNA TGTGCCAGCAGTGAAGTCTCGCGACAGCCTAGGGATGGCTACACCTTC. It encodes CASSEVSRQPRDGYTF.

The rearrangement uses TRBV7-9 and TRBJ2-7; possibly TRBD2 for D (5 bases). CDR3 size: 18 residues. Trimming pared 0 bases from V and 2 bases from J, leaving 20 bases between. Germline V gene lookup returns CDR1 SEHNR and CDR2 FQNEAQ (reference sequence). CDR3 in amino acids: CASSLAWTPTTLPYEQYF. The CDR3 nucleotides are TGTGCCAGCAGCTTAGCGTGGACTCCAACTACCCTCCCCTACGAGCAGTACTTC.

Concerning this clonotype: The missing conserved phenylalanine or tryptophan at the end of this CDR3 makes a read error likely. V usage is TRBV24-1 and J usage is TRBJ2-2, with TRBD2 as a possible D gene (5 bases). CDR1 is KGHDR and CDR2 is SFDVKD in the germline V gene. Trimming cost V 3 bases and J 3 bases, with 13 bases left between them. This CDR3 has 16 amino acids. CDR3 coding DNA: TGTGCCACCAGTGATCCCGACGGAGGTTACACCGGGGAGCTGTTTCTT. Its translation: CATSDPDGGYTGELFL.

The CDR3 spells CASSRGPKNEKLFF. The CDR3 DNA is TGTGCCAGCAGCCGCGGTCCAAAGAATGAAAAACTGTTTTTT. The chain employs TRBV5-4 and TRBJ1-4, with D unresolved. Germline V lookup: CDR1 SGHNT, CDR2 YYREEE (reference sequence). This CDR3 is 14 amino acids long. Trimming cost V 4 bases and J 5 bases, with 12 bases left between them.

This clonotype was seen more than once but under ten times. V and J are TRBV6-2 or TRBV6-3 and TRBJ2-7; D not certain. The CDR3 covers 14 residues. Looked up from germline, CDR1 is MNHEY and CDR2 is SVGEGT. Trimming removed 7 bases from V and 2 bases from J, with 15 bases in between. The CDR3 protein is CASTDQDPPYEQYF. CDR3 DNA sequence: TGTGCCAGCACCGATCAGGACCCACCCTACGAGCAGTACTTC.

This sequence joins TRBV2 and TRBJ2-3, with 8 bases identical to TRBD2. V shed 6 bases, J shed 4 bases, and the junction held 9 bases outside the gene matches. The CDR3 is 15 amino acids. The germline CDR1 and CDR2 sequences are SNHLY and FYNNEI. The CDR3 sequence is CASRPGLVPADTQYF. The CDR3 region has the DNA TGTGCCAGCAGACCGGGACTAGTCCCGGCAGATACGCAGTATTTT.

There are a few counts of this clonotype. CDR3 loop: CASLWGGSYEQYF. The CDR3 region has the DNA TGTGCCAGCCTTTGGGGGGGCTCCTACGAGCAGTACTTC. The chain is built from TRBV28 and TRBJ2-7; 7 bases are a match to TRBD2. The CDR3 is 13 residues long. Germline V CDR1 and CDR2: MDHEN, SYDVKM. The ends lost 8 bases at V and 0 bases at J; junction bases unmatched: 4.

This sequence joins TRBV7-9 and TRBJ1-2; the D gene is possibly TRBD1 (5 bases). Looked up from germline, CDR1 is SEHNR and CDR2 is FQNEAQ (reference sequence). The CDR3 runs to 14 residues. V was trimmed by 5 bases and J by 4 bases, leaving 14 bases between them. The CDR3 nucleotides read TGTGCCAGCAGCCTAGAACCGGGGGGCTATGGCTACACCTTC. Its translation: CASSLEPGGYGYTF. The whole variable domain, remainder taken from reference TRBV7-9 and TRBJ1-2, is DTGVSQNPRHKITKRGQNVTFRCDPISEHNRLYWYRQTLGQGPEFLTYFQNEAQLEKSRLLSDRFSAERPKGSFSTLEIQRTEQGDSAMYLCASSLEPGGYGYTFGSGTRLTVV.

This clonotype was picked up a small number of times. The rearrangement uses TRBV5-8 and TRBJ1-5; possible D gene TRBD1, 6 bases. CDR3 length equals 15 residues. V lost 0 bases, J lost 4 bases, and 11 bases lay in between. CDR1 is SGHTS and CDR2 is YDEGEE in the germline V gene. CDR3 in amino acids: CASSLEGQGNQPQHF. CDR3 coding DNA: TGTGCCAGCAGCTTGGAGGGGCAGGGGAATCAGCCCCAGCATTTT.

The chain is built from TRBV19 and TRBJ2-7; the D gene could be TRBD1 or TRBD2 (5 bases each). CDR3 length: 14 amino acids. The germline gives CDR1 LNHDA, CDR2 SQIVND (reference sequence). V was clipped by 5 bases and J by 0 bases, with 11 bases between them. The CDR3 DNA reads TGTGCCAGTAGTCGTGGGACGAGCTCCTACGAGCAGTACTTC. Protein sequence: CASSRGTSSYEQYF.

The genes are TRBV7-2 and TRBJ2-5; TRBD1 or TRBD2 may be the D gene (5 bases each). Trimming cost V 0 bases and J 4 bases, with 12 bases left between them. Germline V CDR1 and CDR2: SGHTA, FQGNSA. This CDR3 is 15 amino acids long. The CDR3 reads CASSLASGARETQYF. CDR3 nucleotide sequence: TGTGCCAGCAGCTTAGCCTCCGGGGCTAGAGAGACCCAGTACTTC.

This clonotype was found a few times. The chain uses TRBV7-3 and TRBJ2-5; 9 bases match TRBD1. The CDR3 totals 14 residues. V shed 5 bases and J 5 bases; nucleotides not matched to a gene: 6. Germline CDR1 SGHTA, CDR2 FQGTGA. CDR3 nucleotides: TGTGCCAGCAGCGCACAGGGGGCCGGTGAGACCCAGTACTTC. Translation gives CASSAQGAGETQYF.